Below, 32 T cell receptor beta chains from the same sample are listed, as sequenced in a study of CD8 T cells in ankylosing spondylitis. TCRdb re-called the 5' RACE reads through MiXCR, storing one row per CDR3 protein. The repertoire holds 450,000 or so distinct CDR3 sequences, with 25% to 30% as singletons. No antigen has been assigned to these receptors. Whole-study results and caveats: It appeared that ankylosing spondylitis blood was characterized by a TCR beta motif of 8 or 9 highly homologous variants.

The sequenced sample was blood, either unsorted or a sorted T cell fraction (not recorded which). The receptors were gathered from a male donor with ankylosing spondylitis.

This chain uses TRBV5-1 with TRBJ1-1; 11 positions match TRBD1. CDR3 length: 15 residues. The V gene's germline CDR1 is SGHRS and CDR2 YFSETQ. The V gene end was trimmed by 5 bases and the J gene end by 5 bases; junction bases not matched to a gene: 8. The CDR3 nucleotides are TGCGCCAGCAGAGGACAGGGGGCGCCGGGAACTGAAGCTTTCTTT. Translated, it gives CASRGQGAPGTEAFF.

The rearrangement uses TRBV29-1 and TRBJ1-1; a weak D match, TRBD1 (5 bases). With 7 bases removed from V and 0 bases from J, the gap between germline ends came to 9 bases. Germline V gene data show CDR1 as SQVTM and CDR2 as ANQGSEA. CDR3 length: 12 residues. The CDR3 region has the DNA TGCAGCGGGGGACGGATGAACACTGAAGCTTTCTTT. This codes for CSGGRMNTEAFF.

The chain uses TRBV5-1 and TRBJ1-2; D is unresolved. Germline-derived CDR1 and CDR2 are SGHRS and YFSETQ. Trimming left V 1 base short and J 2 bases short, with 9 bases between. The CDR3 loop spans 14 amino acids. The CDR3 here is CASSLSPVNYGYTF. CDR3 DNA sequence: TGCGCCAGCAGCTTGAGTCCGGTCAACTATGGCTACACCTTC.

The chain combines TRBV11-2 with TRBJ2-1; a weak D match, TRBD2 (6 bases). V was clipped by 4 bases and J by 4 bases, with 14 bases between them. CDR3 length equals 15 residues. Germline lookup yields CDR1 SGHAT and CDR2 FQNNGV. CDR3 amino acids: CASSSIQLAYNEQFF. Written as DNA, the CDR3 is TGTGCCAGCAGCTCCATACAACTAGCTTACAATGAGCAGTTCTTC.

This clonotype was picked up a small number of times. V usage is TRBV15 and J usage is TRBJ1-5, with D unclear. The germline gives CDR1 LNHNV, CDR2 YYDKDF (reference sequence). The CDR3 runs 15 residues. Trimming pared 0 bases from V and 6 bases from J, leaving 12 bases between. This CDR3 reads CATSRDPDPTQPQHF. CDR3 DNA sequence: TGTGCCACCAGCAGAGATCCCGACCCAACTCAGCCCCAGCATTTT.

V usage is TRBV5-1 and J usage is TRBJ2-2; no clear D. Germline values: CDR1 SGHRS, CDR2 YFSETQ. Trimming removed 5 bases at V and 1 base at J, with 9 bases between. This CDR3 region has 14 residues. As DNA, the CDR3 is TGCGCCAGCAGGCGCAGCCAGAACACCGGGGAGCTGTTTTTT. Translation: CASRRSQNTGELFF.

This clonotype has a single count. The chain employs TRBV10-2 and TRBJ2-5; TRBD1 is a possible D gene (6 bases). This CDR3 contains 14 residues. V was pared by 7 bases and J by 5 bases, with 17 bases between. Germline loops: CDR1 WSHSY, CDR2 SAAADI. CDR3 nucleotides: TGCGCCAGCAAGCCGGACAGTAAGGTGGAGACCCAGTACTTC. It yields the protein CASKPDSKVETQYF.

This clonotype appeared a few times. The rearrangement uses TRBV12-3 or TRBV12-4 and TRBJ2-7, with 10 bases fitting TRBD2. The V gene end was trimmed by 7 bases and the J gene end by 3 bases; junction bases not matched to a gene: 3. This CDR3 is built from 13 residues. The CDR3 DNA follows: TGTGCCAGCATGACTAGCGGGCTCTACGAGCAGTACTTC. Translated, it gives CASMTSGLYEQYF.

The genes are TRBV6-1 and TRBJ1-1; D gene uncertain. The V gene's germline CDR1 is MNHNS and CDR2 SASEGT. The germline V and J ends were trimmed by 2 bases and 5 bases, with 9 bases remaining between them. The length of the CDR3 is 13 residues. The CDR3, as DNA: TGTGCCAGCAGTGAAACCCTTAAGACTGAAGCTTTCTTT. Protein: CASSETLKTEAFF.

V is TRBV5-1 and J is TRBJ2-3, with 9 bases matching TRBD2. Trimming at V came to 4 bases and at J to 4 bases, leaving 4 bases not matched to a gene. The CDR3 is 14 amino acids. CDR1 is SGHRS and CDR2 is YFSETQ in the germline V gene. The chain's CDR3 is CASSPAGGPDTQYF. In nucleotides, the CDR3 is TGCGCCAGCAGCCCAGCGGGAGGACCAGATACGCAGTATTTT. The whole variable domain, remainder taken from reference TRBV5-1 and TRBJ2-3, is KAGVTQTPRYLIKTRGQQVTLSCSPISGHRSVSWYQQTPGQGLQFLFEYFSETQRNKGNFPGRFSGRQFSNSRSEMNVSTLELGDSALYLCASSPAGGPDTQYFGPGTRLTVL.

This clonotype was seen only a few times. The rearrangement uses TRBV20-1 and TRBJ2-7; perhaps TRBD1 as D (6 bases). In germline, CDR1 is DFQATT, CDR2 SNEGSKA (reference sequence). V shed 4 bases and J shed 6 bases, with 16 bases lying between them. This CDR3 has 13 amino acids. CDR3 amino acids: CSATRDNQGEQYF. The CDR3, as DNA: TGCAGTGCTACCCGGGACAATCAGGGCGAGCAGTACTTC.

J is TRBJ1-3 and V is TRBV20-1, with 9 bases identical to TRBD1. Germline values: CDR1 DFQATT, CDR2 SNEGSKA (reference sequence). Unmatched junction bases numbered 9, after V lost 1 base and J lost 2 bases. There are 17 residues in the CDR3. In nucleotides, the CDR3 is TGCAGTGCTAGAGGGGGACAGGGATCCTATGCTGGAAACACCATATATTTT. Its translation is CSARGGQGSYAGNTIYF.

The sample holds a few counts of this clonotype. The chain's CDR3 is CSASRLAIEREDDEQYF. The CDR3 DNA is TGCAGTGCTAGTCGTCTCGCGATCGAGCGGGAGGACGACGAGCAGTACTTC. The rearrangement links TRBV20-1 to TRBJ2-7; TRBD2 matches 9 bases. Germline-derived CDR1 and CDR2 are DFQATT and SNEGSKA (reference sequence). The CDR3 runs to 17 residues. Unmatched junction bases numbered 17, after V lost 3 bases and J lost 5 bases.

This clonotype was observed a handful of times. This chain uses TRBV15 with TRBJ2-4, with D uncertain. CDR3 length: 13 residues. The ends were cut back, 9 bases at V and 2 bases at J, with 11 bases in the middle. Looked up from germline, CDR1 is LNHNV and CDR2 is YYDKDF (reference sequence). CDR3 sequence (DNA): TGTGCCACTTCCAACGGATCCAAAAACATTCAGTACTTC. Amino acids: CATSNGSKNIQYF.

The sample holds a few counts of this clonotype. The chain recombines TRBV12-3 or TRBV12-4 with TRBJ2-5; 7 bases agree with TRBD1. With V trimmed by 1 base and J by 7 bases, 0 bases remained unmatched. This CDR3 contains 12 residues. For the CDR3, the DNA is TGTGCCAGCAGTTTAGGGACAGGGACCCAGTACTTC. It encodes CASSLGTGTQYF.

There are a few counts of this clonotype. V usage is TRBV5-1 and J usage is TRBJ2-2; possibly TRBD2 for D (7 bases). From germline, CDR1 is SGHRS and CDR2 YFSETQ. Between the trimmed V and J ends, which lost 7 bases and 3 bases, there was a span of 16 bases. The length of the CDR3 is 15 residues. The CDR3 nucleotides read TGCGCCAGCTTAAAAGGGGGGGCCGACACCGGGGAGCTGTTTTTT. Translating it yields CASLKGGADTGELFF.

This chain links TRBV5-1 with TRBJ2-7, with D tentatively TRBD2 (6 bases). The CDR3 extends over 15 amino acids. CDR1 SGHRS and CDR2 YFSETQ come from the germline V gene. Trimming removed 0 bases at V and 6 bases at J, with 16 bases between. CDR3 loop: CASSLGDLELGEQYF. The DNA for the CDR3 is TGCGCCAGCAGCTTGGGGGACTTGGAGTTAGGCGAGCAGTACTTC. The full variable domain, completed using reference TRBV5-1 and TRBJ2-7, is KAGVTQTPRYLIKTRGQQVTLSCSPISGHRSVSWYQQTPGQGLQFLFEYFSETQRNKGNFPGRFSGRQFSNSRSEMNVSTLELGDSALYLCASSLGDLELGEQYFGPGTRLTVT.

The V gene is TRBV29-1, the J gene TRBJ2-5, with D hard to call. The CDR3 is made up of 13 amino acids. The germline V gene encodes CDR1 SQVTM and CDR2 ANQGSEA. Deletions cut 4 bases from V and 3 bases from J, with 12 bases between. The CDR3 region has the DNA TGCAGCGTTGCTCCATCTACGAAAGAGACCCAGTACTTC. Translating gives CSVAPSTKETQYF.

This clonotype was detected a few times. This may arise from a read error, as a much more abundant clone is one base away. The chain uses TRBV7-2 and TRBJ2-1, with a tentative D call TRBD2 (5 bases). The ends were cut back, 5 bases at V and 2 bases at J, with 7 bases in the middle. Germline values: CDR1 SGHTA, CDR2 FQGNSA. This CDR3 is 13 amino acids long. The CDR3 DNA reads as TGTGCCAGCAGCGGGAGCGCCTACAATGAGCAGTTCTTC. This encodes CASSGSAYNEQFF.

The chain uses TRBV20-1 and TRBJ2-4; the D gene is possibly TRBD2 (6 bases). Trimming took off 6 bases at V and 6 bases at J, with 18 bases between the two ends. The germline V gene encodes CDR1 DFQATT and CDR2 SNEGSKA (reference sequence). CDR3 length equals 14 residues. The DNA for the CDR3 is TGCAGTGCCATCCCCCGGGGCGGGGTAAACATTCAGTACTTC. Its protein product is CSAIPRGGVNIQYF.

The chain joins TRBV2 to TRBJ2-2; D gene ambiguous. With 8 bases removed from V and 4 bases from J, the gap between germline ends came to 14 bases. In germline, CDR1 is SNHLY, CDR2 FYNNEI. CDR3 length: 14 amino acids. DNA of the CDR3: TGTGCCAGCTGGGTGGGTCCCCTCACCGGGGAGCTGTTTTTT. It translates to CASWVGPLTGELFF.

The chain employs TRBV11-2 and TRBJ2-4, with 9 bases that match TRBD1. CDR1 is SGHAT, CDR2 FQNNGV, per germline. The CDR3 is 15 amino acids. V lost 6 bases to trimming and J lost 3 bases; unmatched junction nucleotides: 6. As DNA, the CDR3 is TGTGCCAGCAGTTCACAGGGGGCTCGCAAAAACATTCAGTACTTC. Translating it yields CASSSQGARKNIQYF. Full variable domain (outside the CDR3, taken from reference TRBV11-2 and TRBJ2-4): EAGVAQSPRYKIIEKRQSVAFWCNPISGHATLYWYQQILGQGPKLLIQFQNNGVVDDSQLPKDRFSAERLKGVDSTLKIQPAKLEDSAVYLCASSSQGARKNIQYFGAGTRLSVL.

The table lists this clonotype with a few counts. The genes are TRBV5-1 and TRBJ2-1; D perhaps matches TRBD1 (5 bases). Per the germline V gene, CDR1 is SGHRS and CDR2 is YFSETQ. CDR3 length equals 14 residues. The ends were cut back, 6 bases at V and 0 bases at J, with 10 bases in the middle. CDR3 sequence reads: CASNTGDSYNEQFF. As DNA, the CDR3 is TGCGCCAGCAACACAGGAGACTCCTACAATGAGCAGTTCTTC.

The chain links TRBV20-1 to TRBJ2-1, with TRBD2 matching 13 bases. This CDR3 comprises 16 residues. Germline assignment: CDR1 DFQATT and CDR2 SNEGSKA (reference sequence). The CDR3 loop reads CTPGLAGRAGYNEQFF. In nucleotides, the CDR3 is TGCACCCCGGGACTAGCGGGAAGAGCGGGTTACAATGAGCAGTTCTTC.

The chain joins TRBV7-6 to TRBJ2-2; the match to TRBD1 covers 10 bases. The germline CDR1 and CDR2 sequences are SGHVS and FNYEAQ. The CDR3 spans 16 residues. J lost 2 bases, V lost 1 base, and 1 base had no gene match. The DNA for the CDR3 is TGTGCCAGCAGCTTAGGGGACAGGGGAAACACCGGGGAGCTGTTTTTT. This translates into CASSLGDRGNTGELFF.

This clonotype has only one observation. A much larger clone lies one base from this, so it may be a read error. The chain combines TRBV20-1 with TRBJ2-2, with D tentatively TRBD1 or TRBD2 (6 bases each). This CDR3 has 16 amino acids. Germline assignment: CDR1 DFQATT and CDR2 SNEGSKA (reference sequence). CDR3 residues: CCARDLSGGITGELFF. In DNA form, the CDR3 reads TGCTGTGCTAGAGATCTTTCCGGGGGCATCACCGGGGAGCTGTTTTTT.

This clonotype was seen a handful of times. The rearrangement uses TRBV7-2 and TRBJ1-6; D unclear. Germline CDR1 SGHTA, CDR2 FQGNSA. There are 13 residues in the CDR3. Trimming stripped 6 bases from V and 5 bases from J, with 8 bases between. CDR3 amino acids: CASSNQNNSPLHF. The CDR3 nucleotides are TGTGCCAGCAGTAATCAGAATAATTCACCCCTCCACTTT.

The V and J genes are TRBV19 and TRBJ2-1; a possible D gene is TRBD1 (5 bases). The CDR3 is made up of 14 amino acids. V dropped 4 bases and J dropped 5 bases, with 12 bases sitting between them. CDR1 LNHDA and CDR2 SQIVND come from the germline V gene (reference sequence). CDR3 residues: CASSTPGRDNEQFF. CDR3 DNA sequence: TGTGCCAGTAGTACCCCAGGCAGGGACAATGAGCAGTTCTTC.

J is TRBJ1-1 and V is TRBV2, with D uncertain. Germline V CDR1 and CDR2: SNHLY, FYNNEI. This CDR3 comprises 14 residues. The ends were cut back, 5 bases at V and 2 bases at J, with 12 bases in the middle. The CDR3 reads CASSSPVPNTEAFF. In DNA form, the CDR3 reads TGTGCCAGCAGTTCCCCAGTTCCTAACACTGAAGCTTTCTTT.

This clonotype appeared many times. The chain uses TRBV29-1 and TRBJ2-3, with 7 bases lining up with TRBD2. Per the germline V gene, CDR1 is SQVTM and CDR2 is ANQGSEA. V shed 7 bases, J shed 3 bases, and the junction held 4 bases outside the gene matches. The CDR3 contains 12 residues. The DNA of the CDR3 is TGCAGCGCCGGGAGGAATACAGATACGCAGTATTTT. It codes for CSAGRNTDTQYF.

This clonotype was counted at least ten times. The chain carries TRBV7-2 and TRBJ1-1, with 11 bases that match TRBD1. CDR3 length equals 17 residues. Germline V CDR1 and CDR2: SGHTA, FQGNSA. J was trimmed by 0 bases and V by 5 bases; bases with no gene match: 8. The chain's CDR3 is CASSPIRDRGLNTEAFF. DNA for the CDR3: TGTGCCAGCAGCCCCATCCGGGACAGGGGGTTGAACACTGAAGCTTTCTTT.

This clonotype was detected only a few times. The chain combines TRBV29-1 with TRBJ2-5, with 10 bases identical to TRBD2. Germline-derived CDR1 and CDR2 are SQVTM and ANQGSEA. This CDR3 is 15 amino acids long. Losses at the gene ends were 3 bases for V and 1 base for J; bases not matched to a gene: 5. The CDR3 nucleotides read TGCAGCGTTGACGGACTAGCGGAAAGCCAAGAGACCCAGTACTTC. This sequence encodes CSVDGLAESQETQYF. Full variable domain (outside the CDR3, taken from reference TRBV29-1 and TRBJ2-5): SAVISQKPSRDICQRGTSLTIQCQVDSQVTMMFWYRQQPGQSLTLIATANQGSEATYESGFVIDKFPISRPNLTFSTLTVSNMSPEDSSIYLCSVDGLAESQETQYFGPGTRLLVL.